This T cell receptor (beta chain) stems from a study of T cells in Graves' hyperthyroidism and ophthalmopathy (dated by TCRdb to about 2019). At the level of the whole study: TCR V-J signatures able to tell the groups apart were searched for in a discovery cohort of 90 to 100 patients, of whom more than 40 had Graves' ophthalmopathy and 55 to 65 had stable Graves' hyperthyroidism. After sampling, hyperthyroidism patients received methimazole starting at 30 mg daily, and ophthalmopathy patients received high-dose intravenous methylprednisolone. The 100 discovery patients were randomly split 7:3 into training and test sets. Whether ophthalmopathy could be predicted prospectively was tested in an independent validation cohort made up of roughly 20 hyperthyroidism patients plus 17 patients who later progressed to ophthalmopathy. The paper describes TCR Vbeta CDR3 sequencing of 130 to 150 peripheral blood samples, made up of roughly 45 ophthalmopathy patients, 70 to 75 hyperthyroidism patients and 17 progressor patients. In addition, the study compared T-cell repertoires in thyroid tissue and in blood from several Graves' hyperthyroidism patients. What the authors observed across the whole study: Sample size was not statistically predetermined, and investigators were not blinded to group allocation. In validation, progression to ophthalmopathy was predicted by the model with roughly 69% sensitivity and 72% to 80% specificity, a median of around 6.5 months before onset. Ophthalmopathy was separated from stable hyperthyroidism by a 13 V-J signature model, with over 85% sensitivity and approximately 81% specificity obtained in cross-validation and 80%/75% obtained in testing. Most expanded thyroid clonotypes (frequency above 0.001) were also detected in blood, suggesting blood repertoires may reflect thyroid immune responses.

Stable Graves' hyperthyroidism was defined as the absence of progression to ophthalmopathy over 18 months of follow-up. Hyperthyroidism patients were newly diagnosed, had a disease duration of under 2 months, and were aged 18 to 65 years. Any patient with an uncontrolled infection, another autoimmune disease, pregnancy or lactation was excluded. Diagnoses were based on clinical symptoms, serum thyroxine and TRAb, thyroid ultrasound and orbital computed tomography. Total RNA was extracted using Trizol reagent, and RNA quality was assessed on an Agilent 2100 Bioanalyzer. The TCR beta CDR3 regions were amplified from the RNA transcripts. The TCR CDR3 was subjected to a first round of RT-PCR using the HTBI primer set and the Qiagen OneStep RT-PCR kit. Libraries were constructed in a second round of multiplex PCR, after which size selection and purification were performed. Sequencing of the libraries was done on an Illumina HiSeq2000 using paired-end 100 bp reads. On the authors' methods: SOAPnuke was used to process the raw data, removing reads that contained adapters or uncalled bases, had a mean Phred below 15, or lacked an exact match to the constant primer or identifier. COPE v1.2.5 was used to merge the high-quality paired reads, and each unique nucleotide sequence was defined as a clonotype. Clonotypes were aligned to IMGT TRBV, TRBD and TRBJ reference segments using MiTCR v1.1. The analysis was restricted to V-J combinations with a frequency above 0.0001, which together covered about 99% of the repertoires. A TCS score was defined as the ratio of F50 (clonal expansion) to E x V (chaos), with BLOSUM62-based TCRdist applied between CDR3 peptides within each V-J. Welch's t-statistics and random forest reduced just over 500 V-J features to 13, which were used in a naive Bayes classifier (R e1071). Thyroid-blood repertoire similarity was quantified with the Morisita-Horn index. The raw public data were reprocessed by TCRdb itself: fastp quality trimming at Q25, MiXCR clonotype calling, in-frame beta chains only. Each record represents a unique CDR3 protein, reported with the most common genes and DNA among its rows. These V and J calls are TCRdb output, not the study's own analysis. This sample comprises a few hundred thousand distinct CDR3 sequences, 40% to 55% of them detected only once. Jointly, the top ten make up approximately 7.5% of the sample.

Remarks on this clonotype: Its antigen remains unidentified. No much larger clonotype is one base removed from it; base qualities were not supplied.

CDR1 and CDR2 (DFQATT, SNEGSKA) derive from the germline V gene (reference sequence). The CDR3 contains 12 residues, cysteine and phenylalanine counted. Here the CDR3 DNA is all that survives: 36 bases in frame from base 1. Trimmed from V: 5 bases; trimmed from J: 5 bases; junction bases lacking a gene match: 5. This receptor was taken from a woman between 18 and 30 years old with Graves' hyperthyroidism. The V and J genes are TRBV20-1 and TRBJ2-7, with 8 bases matching TRBD1. Sequencing was carried out using peripheral blood or thyroid tissue (not recorded which). CDR3 protein: CSASDRAHEQYF. The nucleotide sequence reads as follows: TGCAGTGCTTCGGACAGGGCTCACGAGCAGTACTTC.